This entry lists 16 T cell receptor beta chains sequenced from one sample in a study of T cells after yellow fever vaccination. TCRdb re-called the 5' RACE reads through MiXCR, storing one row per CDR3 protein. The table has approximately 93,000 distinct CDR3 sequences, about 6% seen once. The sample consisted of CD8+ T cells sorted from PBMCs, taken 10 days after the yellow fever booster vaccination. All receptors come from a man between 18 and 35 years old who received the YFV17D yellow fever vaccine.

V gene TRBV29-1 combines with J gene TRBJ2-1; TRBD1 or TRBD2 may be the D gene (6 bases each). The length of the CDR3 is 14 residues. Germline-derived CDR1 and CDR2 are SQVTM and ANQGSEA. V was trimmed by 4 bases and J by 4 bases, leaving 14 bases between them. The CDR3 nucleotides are TGCAGCGTTGGGGGGGCTATGGGATACAATGAGCAGTTCTTC. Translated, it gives CSVGGAMGYNEQFF.

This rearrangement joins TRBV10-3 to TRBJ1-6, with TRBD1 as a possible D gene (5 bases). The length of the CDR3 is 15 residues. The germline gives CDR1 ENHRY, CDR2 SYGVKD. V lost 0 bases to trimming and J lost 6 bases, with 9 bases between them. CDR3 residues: CAISESRQTNSPLHF. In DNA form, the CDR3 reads TGTGCCATCAGTGAGTCGCGACAGACTAATTCACCCCTCCACTTT.

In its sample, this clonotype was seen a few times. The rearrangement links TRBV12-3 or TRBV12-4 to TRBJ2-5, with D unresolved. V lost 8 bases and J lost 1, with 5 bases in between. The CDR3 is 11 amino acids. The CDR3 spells CASGVQETQYF. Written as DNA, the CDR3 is TGTGCCAGCGGGGTCCAAGAGACCCAGTACTTC.

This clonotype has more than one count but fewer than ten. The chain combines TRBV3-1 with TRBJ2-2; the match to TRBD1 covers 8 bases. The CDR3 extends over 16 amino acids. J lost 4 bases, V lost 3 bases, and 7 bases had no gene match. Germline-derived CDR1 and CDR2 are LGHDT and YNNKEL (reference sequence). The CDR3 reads CASSQKGTGFTGELFF. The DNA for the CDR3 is TGTGCCAGCAGCCAGAAAGGGACAGGTTTCACCGGGGAGCTGTTTTTT. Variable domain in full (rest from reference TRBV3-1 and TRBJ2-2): DTAVSQTPKYLVTQMGNDKSIKCEQNLGHDTMYWYKQDSKKFLKIMFSYNNKELIINETVPNRFSPKSPDKAHLNLHINSLELGDSAVYFCASSQKGTGFTGELFFGEGSRLTVL.

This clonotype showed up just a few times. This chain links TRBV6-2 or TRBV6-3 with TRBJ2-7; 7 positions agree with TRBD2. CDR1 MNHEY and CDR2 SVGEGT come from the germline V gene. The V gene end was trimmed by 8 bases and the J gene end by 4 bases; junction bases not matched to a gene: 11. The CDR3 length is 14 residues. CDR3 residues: CASAEGLGLYEQYV. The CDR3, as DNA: TGTGCCAGCGCCGAAGGACTAGGTCTATACGAGCAGTACGTC.

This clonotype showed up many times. The CDR3 loop reads CATSRGGNGGLTDTQYF. The CDR3 DNA follows: TGTGCCACCAGCAGAGGGGGGAACGGGGGCCTCACAGATACGCAGTATTTT. This sequence joins TRBV15 and TRBJ2-3; D assignment may be TRBD1 or TRBD2 (6 bases each). CDR3 length: 17 amino acids. Trimming left V 1 base short and J 2 bases short, with 16 bases between. Germline V gives CDR1 LNHNV, CDR2 YYDKDF (reference sequence).

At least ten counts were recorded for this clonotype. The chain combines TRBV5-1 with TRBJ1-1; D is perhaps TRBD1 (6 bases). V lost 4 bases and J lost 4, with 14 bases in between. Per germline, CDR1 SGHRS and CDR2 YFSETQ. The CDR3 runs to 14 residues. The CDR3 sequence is CASSGRQGRTEAFF. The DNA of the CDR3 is TGCGCCAGCAGCGGGCGTCAGGGGCGCACTGAAGCTTTCTTT.

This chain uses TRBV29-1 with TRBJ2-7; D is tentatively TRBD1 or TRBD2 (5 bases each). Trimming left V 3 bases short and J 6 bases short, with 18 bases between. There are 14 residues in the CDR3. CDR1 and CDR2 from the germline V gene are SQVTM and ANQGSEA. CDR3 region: CSVDRGRVGSEQYF. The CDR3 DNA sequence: TGCAGCGTTGATCGGGGACGGGTTGGATCCGAGCAGTACTTC.

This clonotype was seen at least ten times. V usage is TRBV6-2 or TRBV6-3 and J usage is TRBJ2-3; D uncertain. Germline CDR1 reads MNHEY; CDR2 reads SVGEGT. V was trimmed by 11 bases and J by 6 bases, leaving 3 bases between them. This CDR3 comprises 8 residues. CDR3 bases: TGTGCCGGGGATACGCAGTATTTT. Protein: CAGDTQYF.

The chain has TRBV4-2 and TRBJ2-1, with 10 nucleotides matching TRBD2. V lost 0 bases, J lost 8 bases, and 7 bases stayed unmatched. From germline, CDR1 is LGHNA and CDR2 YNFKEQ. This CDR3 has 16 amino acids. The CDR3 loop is CASSQEGQRGGDEQFF. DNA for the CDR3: TGTGCCAGCAGCCAAGAGGGCCAGCGGGGGGGTGATGAGCAGTTCTTC.

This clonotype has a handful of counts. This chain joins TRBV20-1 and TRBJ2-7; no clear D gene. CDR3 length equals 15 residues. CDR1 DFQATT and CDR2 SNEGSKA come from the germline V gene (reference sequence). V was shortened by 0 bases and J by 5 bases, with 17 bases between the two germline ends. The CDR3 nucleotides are TGCAGTGCTAGAGAACCGACCGGGTTGTATCACGAGCAGTACTTC. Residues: CSAREPTGLYHEQYF.

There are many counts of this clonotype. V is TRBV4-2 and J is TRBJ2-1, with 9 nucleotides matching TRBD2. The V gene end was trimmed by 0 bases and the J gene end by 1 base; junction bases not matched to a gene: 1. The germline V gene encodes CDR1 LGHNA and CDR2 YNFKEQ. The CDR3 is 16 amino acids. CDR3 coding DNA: TGTGCCAGCAGCCAAGATACTAGCGGGTCCTACAATGAGCAGTTCTTC. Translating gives CASSQDTSGSYNEQFF.

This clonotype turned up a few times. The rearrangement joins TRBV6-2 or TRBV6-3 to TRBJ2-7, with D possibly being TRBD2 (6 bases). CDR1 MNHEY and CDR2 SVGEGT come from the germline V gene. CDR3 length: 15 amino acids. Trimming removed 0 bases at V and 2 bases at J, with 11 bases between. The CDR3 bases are TGTGCCAGCAGTTACTCGCGGGGTGGGACCTACGAGCAGTACTTC. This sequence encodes CASSYSRGGTYEQYF.

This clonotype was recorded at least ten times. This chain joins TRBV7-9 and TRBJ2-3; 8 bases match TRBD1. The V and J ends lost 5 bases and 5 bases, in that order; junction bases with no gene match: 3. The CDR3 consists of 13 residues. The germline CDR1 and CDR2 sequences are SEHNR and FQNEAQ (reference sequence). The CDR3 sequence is CASSPQGEDTQYF. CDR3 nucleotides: TGTGCCAGCAGCCCACAGGGGGAAGATACGCAGTATTTT.

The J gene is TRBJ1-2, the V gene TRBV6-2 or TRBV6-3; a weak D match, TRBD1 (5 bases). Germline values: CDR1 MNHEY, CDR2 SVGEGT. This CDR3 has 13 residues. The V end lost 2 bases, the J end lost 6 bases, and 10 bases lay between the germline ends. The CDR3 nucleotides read TGTGCCAGCAGTTACCCGGGACTCAATGGCTACACCTTC. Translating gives CASSYPGLNGYTF.

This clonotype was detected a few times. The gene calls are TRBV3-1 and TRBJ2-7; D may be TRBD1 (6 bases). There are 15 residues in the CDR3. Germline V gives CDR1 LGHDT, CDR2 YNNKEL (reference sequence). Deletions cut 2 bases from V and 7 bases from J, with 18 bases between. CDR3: CASSQYITGSREQYF. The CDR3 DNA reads TGTGCCAGCAGCCAATACATCACAGGGTCAAGGGAGCAGTACTTC.